The 28 T cell receptor beta chains below were found in one sample sequenced in a study of CD8 T cells in Susac syndrome. RNA, at about 0.45 to 1 ug, was reverse transcribed with random hexamers. In TCRdb, the immunoSEQ multiplex PCR reads were re-called with MiXCR into one record per CDR3 protein. Of roughly 330,000 distinct CDR3 sequences detected, around 90% appear once; the ten largest clones hold over 0.065%. Specimen: CD4+ T cells from PBMCs. The receptors shown here come from a human donor with multiple sclerosis.

This clonotype came up once. The V and J genes are TRBV6-5 and TRBJ1-1, with TRBD1 as a possible D gene (6 bases). The CDR3 totals 15 residues. The V and J ends lost 8 bases and 0 bases respectively, with 16 bases between them. Germline assignment: CDR1 MNHEY and CDR2 SVGAGI. The CDR3 sequence: CASSWRGSMNTEAFF. In nucleotides, the CDR3 is TGTGCCAGCTCTTGGAGGGGGAGTATGAACACTGAAGCTTTCTTT.

This clonotype has a handful of counts. CDR3 DNA sequence: TGTGCCAGCTCAAGTATCTCCTACGAGCAGTACTTC. Its protein is CASSSISYEQYF. This sequence joins TRBV18 and TRBJ2-7, with D unresolved. In germline, CDR1 is KGHSH, CDR2 LQKENI. This CDR3 region has 12 residues. V was clipped by 5 bases and J by 0 bases, with 5 bases between them.

The chain joins TRBV29-1 to TRBJ1-2; TRBD1 might be the D (6 bases). The germline V gene has CDR1 SQVTM and CDR2 ANQGSEA. This CDR3 is 15 amino acids long. V lost 4 bases, J lost 0 bases, and 15 bases lay in between. CDR3 DNA sequence: TGCAGCGTTGTTTGGGGGGGCTCCACTAACTATGGCTACACCTTC. Translation: CSVVWGGSTNYGYTF.

The chain combines TRBV6-1 with TRBJ1-1, with 7 bases identical to TRBD1. The ends lost 4 bases at V and 1 base at J; junction bases unmatched: 3. The CDR3 is 14 amino acids. Germline V gene lookup returns CDR1 MNHNS and CDR2 SASEGT. The CDR3 sequence is CASSARQGNTEAFF. The CDR3 DNA is TGTGCCAGCAGTGCCCGACAGGGGAACACTGAAGCTTTCTTT.

V usage is TRBV20-1 and J usage is TRBJ2-1, with D tentatively TRBD2 (6 bases). Looked up from germline, CDR1 is DFQATT and CDR2 is SNEGSKA (reference sequence). The CDR3 is 11 amino acids. Here the CDR3 reads CSVGLTNEQFF. DNA for the CDR3: TGCAGCGTCGGACTAACCAATGAGCAGTTCTTC.

The V and J genes are TRBV5-1 and TRBJ2-1, with 8 bases matching TRBD1. V shed 4 bases and J 0 bases; nucleotides not matched to a gene: 3. In germline, CDR1 is SGHRS, CDR2 YFSETQ. This CDR3 is built from 15 residues. The CDR3 loop reads CASSRGQGSYNEQFF. CDR3 nucleotide sequence: TGCGCCAGCAGCCGAGGACAGGGCTCCTACAATGAGCAGTTCTTC.

The chain links TRBV29-1 to TRBJ2-3; TRBD2 aligns across 8 bases. Trimming cost V 0 bases and J 1 base; bases outside gene matches: 3. This CDR3 is 15 amino acids long. Germline V gene lookup returns CDR1 SQVTM and CDR2 ANQGSEA. In DNA form, the CDR3 reads TGCAGCGTTGAAGATGCGACTAGCGGCACAGATACGCAGTATTTT. Translation gives CSVEDATSGTDTQYF.

The gene calls are TRBV5-1 and TRBJ1-4, with D maybe TRBD1 (6 bases). This CDR3 is built from 14 residues. V was cut by 4 bases and J by 6 bases, with 13 bases left in between. Germline CDR1 reads SGHRS; CDR2 reads YFSETQ. The CDR3 DNA reads as TGCGCCAGCAGCGTAACAGGGACGGATGAAAAACTGTTTTTT. Translation gives CASSVTGTDEKLFF.

V gene TRBV6-5 combines with J gene TRBJ2-7, with 8 nucleotides matching TRBD1. V shed 6 bases, J shed 0 bases, and the junction held 4 bases outside the gene matches. CDR1 is MNHEY and CDR2 is SVGAGI in the germline V gene. This CDR3 has 14 amino acids. CDR3: CASRRGQGSYEQYF. The DNA of the CDR3 is TGTGCCAGCAGACGCGGACAGGGCTCCTACGAGCAGTACTTC.

This chain connects TRBV5-1 to TRBJ2-2, with D hard to call. CDR1 and CDR2 (germline): SGHRS, YFSETQ. The CDR3 is 17 amino acids. V gave up 2 bases and J gave up 0 bases, with 14 bases separating them. As DNA, the CDR3 is TGCGCCAGCAGCTTTTCCCTGCGACTCCCGAACACCGGGGAGCTGTTTTTT. Residues: CASSFSLRLPNTGELFF.

The chain combines TRBV12-3 or TRBV12-4 with TRBJ2-1, with D possibly being TRBD2 (6 bases). Trimming pared 6 bases from V and 3 bases from J, leaving 12 bases between. The CDR3 is made up of 14 amino acids. The CDR3 region has the DNA TGTGCCAGCAGGGGGGGAGTTGGCTACAATGAGCAGTTCTTC. Amino acids: CASRGGVGYNEQFF.

The gene calls are TRBV27 and TRBJ1-5; D not resolved. In germline, CDR1 is MNHEY, CDR2 SMNVEV (reference sequence). The CDR3 runs to 13 residues. The germline V and J ends were trimmed by 6 bases and 6 bases, with 12 bases remaining between them. CDR3 coding DNA: TGTGCCAGCAGACTTACGCCTTTTCAGCCCCAGCATTTT. Residues: CASRLTPFQPQHF.

The chain employs TRBV3-1 and TRBJ1-2, with unresolved D. The CDR3 totals 14 residues. Per germline, CDR1 LGHDT and CDR2 YNNKEL (reference sequence). The germline V and J ends were trimmed by 1 base and 4 bases, with 10 bases remaining between them. CDR3 nucleotide sequence: TGTGCCAGCAGCCAAGGGCACGGGGTCTATGGCTACACCTTC. Translated: CASSQGHGVYGYTF.

The sample holds a few counts of this clonotype. The chain joins TRBV7-2 to TRBJ2-2, with a possible D match to TRBD2 (6 bases). Trimming took off 0 bases at V and 0 bases at J, with 8 bases between the two ends. The CDR3 length is 16 residues. Germline assignment: CDR1 SGHTA and CDR2 FQGNSA. CDR3 sequence (DNA): TGTGCCAGCAGCTTAGCAGGCGGGGCGAACACCGGGGAGCTGTTTTTT. Translated: CASSLAGGANTGELFF.

In its sample, this clonotype was seen once. The V call is TRBV23-1, the J call TRBJ1-1; a possible D gene is TRBD1 (6 bases). TRBV23-1 belongs to the ORF category, with a function that is uncertain. The CDR3 contains 13 residues. The ends were cut back, 2 bases at V and 6 bases at J, with 10 bases in the middle. CDR3 sequence: CASSQGGGPEAFF. For the CDR3, the DNA is TGCGCCAGCAGTCAAGGGGGCGGCCCTGAAGCTTTCTTT.

The count of this clonotype is one. V gene TRBV12-3 or TRBV12-4 combines with J gene TRBJ2-2; D may correspond to TRBD1 or TRBD2 (5 bases each). The V gene lost 6 bases and the J gene lost 7 bases, with 9 bases spanning the gap. The CDR3 spans 12 residues. In DNA, the CDR3 is TGTGCCAGCAGGGGGACCTTCGGGGAGCTGTTTTTT. The encoded protein is CASRGTFGELFF.

This clonotype occurred a few times. The chain joins TRBV29-1 to TRBJ2-3; no clear D. The CDR3 loop spans 10 amino acids. Trimming removed 5 bases at V and 1 base at J, with 1 base between. Germline CDR1 SQVTM, CDR2 ANQGSEA. The CDR3 DNA reads as TGCAGCGTTCGCACAGATACGCAGTATTTT. Translating gives CSVRTDTQYF.

The V and J genes are TRBV25-1 and TRBJ2-3; weak D call: TRBD2 (6 bases). This CDR3 has 14 amino acids. V lost 1 base and J lost 3, with 8 bases in between. In germline, CDR1 is MGHDK, CDR2 SYGVNS. CDR3 in amino acids: CASSEFAGTDTQYF. DNA of the CDR3: TGTGCCAGCAGTGAATTTGCGGGAACAGATACGCAGTATTTT.

This rearrangement joins TRBV19 to TRBJ1-6; D is uncertain. This CDR3 contains 13 residues. In germline, CDR1 is LNHDA, CDR2 SQIVND (reference sequence). V was trimmed by 9 bases and J by 2 bases, leaving 8 bases between them. The CDR3 protein is CASRATYNSPLHF. The DNA for the CDR3 is TGTGCCAGCCGGGCTACCTATAATTCACCCCTCCACTTT. The full variable domain, completed using reference TRBV19 and TRBJ1-6, is DGGITQSPKYLFRKEGQNVTLSCEQNLNHDAMYWYRQDPGQGLRLIYYSQIVNDFQKGDIAEGYSVSREKKESFPLTVTSAQKNPTAFYLCASRATYNSPLHFGNGTRLTVT.

This clonotype was seen a few times. The CDR3 region has the DNA TGTGCCAGCAGTTTAAGACTAGCGGGGATCTACGAGCAGTACTTC. This encodes CASSLRLAGIYEQYF. V and J are TRBV12-3 or TRBV12-4 and TRBJ2-7; 11 positions agree with TRBD2. The ends lost 2 bases at V and 3 bases at J; junction bases unmatched: 3. This CDR3 has 15 residues.

The table lists this clonotype with a count of one. The chain recombines TRBV5-1 with TRBJ1-5; D call uncertain. V gave up 1 base and J gave up 6 bases, with 8 bases separating them. Germline CDR1 reads SGHRS; CDR2 reads YFSETQ. CDR3 length equals 13 residues. DNA for the CDR3: TGCGCCAGCAGCTTGCGGCTAGGTCAGCCCCAGCATTTT. Translation: CASSLRLGQPQHF.

The rearrangement links TRBV19 to TRBJ2-3, with D perhaps being TRBD1 or TRBD2 (5 bases each). The CDR3 is made up of 15 amino acids. Trimming took off 0 bases at V and 8 bases at J, with 15 bases between the two ends. Looked up from germline, CDR1 is LNHDA and CDR2 is SQIVND (reference sequence). The CDR3 DNA reads TGTGCCAGTAGTATAGATCATCAGGGACCATCTACGCAGTATTTT. Amino acid sequence: CASSIDHQGPSTQYF. Drawing the rest from reference TRBV19 and TRBJ2-3, the complete variable domain is DGGITQSPKYLFRKEGQNVTLSCEQNLNHDAMYWYRQDPGQGLRLIYYSQIVNDFQKGDIAEGYSVSREKKESFPLTVTSAQKNPTAFYLCASSIDHQGPSTQYFGPGTRLTVL.

CDR3: CSAHGGLNTEAFF. DNA of the CDR3: TGCAGTGCCCACGGGGGGCTGAACACTGAAGCTTTCTTT. This chain connects TRBV20-1 to TRBJ1-1, with D perhaps TRBD1 (6 bases). Trimming shortened V by 6 bases and J by 0 bases, and 11 bases separated the two germline ends. This CDR3 is built from 13 residues. Looked up from germline, CDR1 is DFQATT and CDR2 is SNEGSKA (reference sequence).

This chain's CDR3 is CASSSSGGAPNTGELFF. CDR3 bases: TGTGCCAGCAGCTCCTCAGGGGGCGCTCCGAACACCGGGGAGCTGTTTTTT. This chain joins TRBV7-2 and TRBJ2-2; TRBD1 agrees at 8 bases. Germline-derived CDR1 and CDR2 are SGHTA and FQGNSA. The CDR3 runs to 17 residues. V lost 4 bases, J lost 0 bases, and 7 bases stayed unmatched.

The chain carries TRBV25-1 and TRBJ1-1; 10 nucleotides line up with TRBD1. Looked up from germline, CDR1 is MGHDK and CDR2 is SYGVNS. With 2 bases clipped from V and 5 bases from J, the junction kept 11 bases outside the gene matches. This CDR3 has 17 residues. The CDR3, as DNA: TGTGCCAGCAGTGAACAGTACGGGACAGGGGAGGGGACTGAAGCTTTCTTT. As protein: CASSEQYGTGEGTEAFF.

J is TRBJ2-3 and V is TRBV29-1, with TRBD1 as a possible D gene (6 bases). Germline CDR1 reads SQVTM; CDR2 reads ANQGSEA. The V gene lost 7 bases and the J gene lost 6 bases, with 20 bases spanning the gap. CDR3 size: 14 residues. The CDR3 DNA reads TGCAGCGGACTCCGGGACACAGGGTCGGATACGCAGTATTTT. Translating it yields CSGLRDTGSDTQYF.

This clonotype was seen a handful of times. The chain uses TRBV6-5 and TRBJ2-2; no clear D. This CDR3 region has 12 residues. V lost 3 bases and J 2 bases, leaving 1 base between the germline ends. CDR1 and CDR2 from the germline V gene are MNHEY and SVGAGI. For the CDR3, the DNA is TGTGCCAGCAGTTATAACACCGGGGAGCTGTTTTTT. Its protein is CASSYNTGELFF.

The rearrangement links TRBV6-2 or TRBV6-3 to TRBJ2-1; D is ambiguous. V lost 4 bases, J lost 8 bases, and 18 bases lay in between. This CDR3 has 15 residues. Germline CDR1 MNHEY, CDR2 SVGEGT. The CDR3 nucleotides are TGTGCCAGCAGTTCGGCTCCTCCAGTTGCCTATGAGCAGTTCTTC. It yields the protein CASSSAPPVAYEQFF.